What follows are 21 T cell receptor beta chains derived from one specimen sequenced in a study of CD8 T cells in ankylosing spondylitis. TCRdb re-derived calls from the 5' RACE reads in MiXCR, one entry per CDR3 protein. The sample includes 300,000 to 400,000 distinct CDR3 sequences, roughly 15% of them seen just once. The specimen was blood, either unsorted or a sorted T cell fraction (not recorded which). The origin of the receptors is a male donor with ankylosing spondylitis or in good health (not recorded which).

Turning to this clonotype: One end of the junction is discordant with germline, which a read error may explain. The chain links TRBV12-3 or TRBV12-4 to TRBJ2-1, with unresolved D. This CDR3 is 14 amino acids long. CDR3 in amino acids: CASSLVSATFEQVF. In DNA form, the CDR3 reads TGTGCCAGCAGTTTAGTGTCGGCGACCTTCGAGCAAGTCTTC.

In DNA, the CDR3 is TGCAGTGCTAGAGGGGTGGGCACAGATACGCAGTATTTT. Amino acid sequence: CSARGVGTDTQYF. V gene TRBV20-1 combines with J gene TRBJ2-3; D not resolved. Germline V CDR1 and CDR2: DFQATT, SNEGSKA (reference sequence). This CDR3 region has 13 residues. V was trimmed by 1 base and J by 1 base, leaving 6 bases between them.

This clonotype occurred a few times. V is TRBV4-1 and J is TRBJ2-2, with TRBD1 matching 9 bases. V dropped 10 bases and J dropped 3; count of bases not matched to a gene: 6. The CDR3 extends over 14 amino acids. CDR1 and CDR2 (germline): MGHRA, YSYEKL. The CDR3 nucleotides are TGCGCCACCTCTACAGGGGGCTACACCGGGGAGCTGTTTTTT. Translated, it gives CATSTGGYTGELFF.

This clonotype has a handful of counts. The rearrangement uses TRBV11-3 and TRBJ1-2; the match to TRBD1 covers 7 bases. Losses at the gene ends were 4 bases for V and 8 bases for J; bases not matched to a gene: 4. The V gene's germline CDR1 is SGHNT and CDR2 YENEEA. The CDR3 spans 12 residues. This CDR3 reads CASSSGTEGYTF. The CDR3 DNA reads TGTGCCAGCAGCTCCGGGACAGAGGGCTACACCTTC.

This clonotype occurred a few times. The chain combines TRBV7-2 with TRBJ1-2; a weak D match, TRBD1 (5 bases). CDR3 length equals 14 residues. The germline CDR1 and CDR2 sequences are SGHTA and FQGNSA. The V gene lost 2 bases and the J gene lost 8 bases, with 15 bases spanning the gap. The CDR3 sequence is CASSLRGSSSGYTF. The CDR3 nucleotides read TGTGCCAGCAGCTTAAGGGGATCGAGTTCAGGCTACACCTTC.

This clonotype was counted between two and nine times. The J gene is TRBJ2-1, the V gene TRBV5-1; TRBD2 agrees at 7 bases. The germline V gene has CDR1 SGHRS and CDR2 YFSETQ. The CDR3 runs to 14 residues. The V gene end was trimmed by 3 bases and the J gene end by 6 bases; junction bases not matched to a gene: 6. CDR3 sequence (DNA): TGCGCCAGCAGCTCCTACGGGGAGGGCAATGAGCAGTTCTTC. Amino acids: CASSSYGEGNEQFF. Full variable domain (rest looked up from reference TRBV5-1 and TRBJ2-1): KAGVTQTPRYLIKTRGQQVTLSCSPISGHRSVSWYQQTPGQGLQFLFEYFSETQRNKGNFPGRFSGRQFSNSRSEMNVSTLELGDSALYLCASSSYGEGNEQFFGPGTRLTVL.

This clonotype was observed a few times. This chain uses TRBV20-1 with TRBJ2-1, with 7 bases identical to TRBD1. The CDR3 totals 13 residues. CDR1 and CDR2 from the germline V gene are DFQATT and SNEGSKA (reference sequence). V lost 5 bases to trimming and J lost 0 bases; unmatched junction nucleotides: 1. The CDR3 nucleotides are TGCAGTGCTGGGGACAGCTCCTACAATGAGCAGTTCTTC. Translated: CSAGDSSYNEQFF.

This clonotype was seen more than once but under ten times. This rearrangement joins TRBV5-1 to TRBJ2-1; the match to TRBD1 covers 7 bases. Germline-derived CDR1 and CDR2 are SGHRS and YFSETQ. The V gene end was trimmed by 2 bases and the J gene end by 3 bases; junction bases not matched to a gene: 5. The CDR3 spans 15 residues. The CDR3 nucleotides read TGCGCCAGCAGCTTTACAGGGGACGACTACAATGAGCAGTTCTTC. Translation: CASSFTGDDYNEQFF.

The chain links TRBV2 to TRBJ2-5; 11 bases align to TRBD2. The CDR3 has 14 amino acids. Germline CDR1 and CDR2: SNHLY and FYNNEI. V lost 10 bases and J lost 5; bases outside the gene matches: 9. The CDR3 nucleotides are TGTGCCACCGGGACTAGCGGATACGCGGAGACCCAGTACTTC. Protein: CATGTSGYAETQYF.

The chain recombines TRBV10-3 with TRBJ1-5; 7 nucleotides agree with TRBD1. Germline V CDR1 and CDR2: ENHRY, SYGVKD. CDR3 length equals 13 residues. Trimming at V came to 10 bases and at J to 4 bases, leaving 7 bases not matched to a gene. The CDR3 DNA reads TGTGCCACCCGGGACAGCCTAAATCAGCCCCAGCATTTT. Protein product: CATRDSLNQPQHF.

The chain joins TRBV5-1 to TRBJ1-1; TRBD1 agrees at 8 bases. V trimming: 0 bases; J trimming: 6 bases; junction bases outside the gene matches: 1. The CDR3 totals 13 residues. CDR1 SGHRS and CDR2 YFSETQ come from the germline V gene. The CDR3 region has the DNA TGCGCCAGCAGCTTGGTGGGACAGGCTGAAGCTTTCTTT. Its protein is CASSLVGQAEAFF.

The chain recombines TRBV12-3 or TRBV12-4 with TRBJ1-5; 8 nucleotides line up with TRBD1. With V trimmed by 11 bases and J by 4 bases, 10 bases remained unmatched. This CDR3 is built from 14 residues. Here the CDR3 DNA reads TGTGCCTCTGGCCGGGGACAGGCTAATCAGCCCCAGCATTTT. As protein: CASGRGQANQPQHF.

This clonotype was found many times. CDR3 loop: CASSSDRANEQFF. In DNA form, the CDR3 reads TGTGCCAGCAGCTCAGACAGGGCCAATGAGCAGTTCTTC. The chain is built from TRBV11-2 and TRBJ2-1; TRBD1 matches 7 bases. Germline lookup yields CDR1 SGHAT and CDR2 FQNNGV. The CDR3 has 13 residues. The ends lost 4 bases at V and 6 bases at J; junction bases unmatched: 3.

There are a few counts of this clonotype. The DNA of the CDR3 is TGTGCCAGCAGCCAAGGCGAAGGGGGGCCGCCCCTCCACTTT. It specifies CASSQGEGGPPLHF. V is TRBV4-2 and J is TRBJ1-6; D is possibly TRBD1 (6 bases). CDR1 and CDR2 (germline): LGHNA, YNFKEQ. There are 14 residues in the CDR3. The V and J ends lost 1 base and 13 bases respectively, with 14 bases between them.

CDR3 sequence reads: CASFSGGASTDTQYF. The CDR3 coding sequence is TGCGCCAGCTTTAGCGGGGGGGCGAGCACAGATACGCAGTATTTT. The chain is built from TRBV5-1 and TRBJ2-3; TRBD2 agrees at 11 bases. This CDR3 contains 15 residues. V lost 7 bases, J lost 0 bases, and 4 bases stayed unmatched. Germline assignment: CDR1 SGHRS and CDR2 YFSETQ.

This chain connects TRBV20-1 to TRBJ1-5; unclear D gene. The CDR3 is 15 residues long. The germline gives CDR1 DFQATT, CDR2 SNEGSKA (reference sequence). The germline V and J ends were trimmed by 1 base and 2 bases, with 12 bases remaining between them. The CDR3, as DNA: TGCAGTGCTAGAGGTGAGGGAAAGGGCAATCAGCCCCAGCATTTT. Translation: CSARGEGKGNQPQHF.

This clonotype came up a few times. The chain carries TRBV3-1 and TRBJ2-1; D is unresolved. The germline CDR1 and CDR2 sequences are LGHDT and YNNKEL (reference sequence). Trimming removed 4 bases from V and 0 bases from J, with 10 bases in between. CDR3 length: 15 amino acids. CDR3 sequence: CASSPTWSSYNEQFF. In DNA, the CDR3 is TGTGCCAGCAGCCCGACTTGGAGCTCCTACAATGAGCAGTTCTTC.

The V call is TRBV5-5, the J call TRBJ2-2, with 7 positions matching TRBD1. The CDR3 length is 15 residues. Germline trimming cut 1 base from V and 4 bases from J; bases unmatched to any gene: 4. Germline V gives CDR1 SGHKS, CDR2 YYEKEE (reference sequence). CDR3 region: CASSLSGTVTGELFF. Written as DNA, the CDR3 is TGTGCCAGCAGCTTGTCCGGGACAGTCACCGGGGAGCTGTTTTTT.

This clonotype has just a few counts. The chain is built from TRBV3-1 and TRBJ2-7; TRBD1 agrees at 11 bases. Germline CDR1 and CDR2: LGHDT and YNNKEL (reference sequence). The length of the CDR3 is 16 residues. With 0 bases clipped from V and 7 bases from J, the junction kept 8 bases outside the gene matches. CDR3 region: CASSQDQGTGGQEQYF. The CDR3 DNA is TGTGCCAGCAGCCAAGATCAAGGGACAGGGGGTCAGGAGCAGTACTTC.

The table lists this clonotype with a few counts. The chain couples TRBV7-8 to TRBJ2-5; D possibly corresponds to TRBD2 (5 bases). The CDR3 extends over 17 amino acids. From germline, CDR1 is SGHVS and CDR2 FQNEAQ. The V end lost 1 base, the J end lost 5 bases, and 20 bases lay between the germline ends. CDR3 loop: CASSLDRERLEKETQYF. The CDR3, as DNA: TGTGCCAGCAGCTTAGACCGGGAACGGTTAGAGAAGGAGACCCAGTACTTC. Variable domain in full (rest from reference TRBV7-8 and TRBJ2-5): GAGVSQSPRYKVAKRGQDVALRCDPISGHVSLFWYQQALGQGPEFLTYFQNEAQLDKSGLPSDRFFAERPEGSVSTLKIQRTQQEDSAVYLCASSLDRERLEKETQYFGPGTRLLVL.

This clonotype has a handful of counts. The rearrangement joins TRBV30 to TRBJ1-1; a possible D gene is TRBD1 (5 bases). The CDR3 is made up of 12 amino acids. From germline, CDR1 is GTSNPN and CDR2 SVGIG (reference sequence). V was cut by 0 bases and J by 3 bases, with 5 bases left in between. The CDR3 loop is CAWSVQDTEAFF. The CDR3 region has the DNA TGTGCCTGGAGTGTACAGGACACTGAAGCTTTCTTT.